Presented here are 3 T cell receptor beta chains from one specimen sequenced in a study of blood T cells in healthy people across ages. Using a J-beta primer mix together with a sample-barcoded 5' primer, a second PCR was run for about 6 to 12 cycles. TCRdb re-called the 5' RACE reads with MiXCR, one entry per CDR3 protein. The sample has 950,000 to 1,200,000 distinct CDR3 sequences; roughly two fifths are singletons. Sequencing used blood. These receptors were taken from a man between 18 and 29 years old in good health.

This clonotype has just a few counts. The chain couples TRBV7-2 to TRBJ2-5; no clear D gene. V was clipped by 1 base and J by 3 bases, with 9 bases between them. This CDR3 has 14 amino acids. The germline CDR1 and CDR2 sequences are SGHTA and FQGNSA. CDR3 DNA: TGTGCCAGCAGCTTAGTCGGACCAGAAGAGACCCAGTACTTC. Translated: CASSLVGPEETQYF.

The chain carries TRBV7-2 and TRBJ2-1; no clear D. This CDR3 region has 12 residues. The V end was cut by 8 bases, the J end by 10 bases, with 15 bases between. CDR1 and CDR2 from the germline V gene are SGHTA and FQGNSA. This CDR3 reads CASRILGGEQFF. The CDR3 DNA reads as TGTGCCAGCCGTATTCTAGGCGGCGAGCAGTTCTTC.

V and J are TRBV7-2 and TRBJ2-5; D is undetermined. Germline values: CDR1 SGHTA, CDR2 FQGNSA. Trimming shortened V by 11 bases and J by 11 bases, and 24 bases separated the two germline ends. The CDR3 consists of 13 residues. CDR3 sequence: CAGRQESYNEQYF. As DNA, the CDR3 is TGTGCCGGCCGCCAGGAATCCTACAATGAGCAGTACTTC.